The rows below give T cell receptor beta chains drawn from one sample of a study of CD8 T cells in Susac syndrome. TCRdb analysed the immunoSEQ multiplex PCR reads with MiXCR anew, one entry per CDR3 protein. The table shows about 180,000 distinct CDR3 sequences, with approximately 94% occurring only once. Sequenced sample: CD4+ T cells from PBMCs. Receptor source: a human donor with Susac syndrome. Both conserved end residues are part of each CDR3. A D gene is named only where the DNA matches it firmly. Clone size is stated in some rows and not others, as once, few, many or a class when expanded.

J gene | D gene | V gene | clone size | CDR3 protein | CDR3 DNA
TRBJ1-1 | TRBD1 | TRBV20-1 | - | CSAGQGGTEAFF | TGCAGTGCTGGACAGGGAGGGACTGAAGCTTTCTTT
TRBJ2-2 | TRBD1 | TRBV5-1 | - | CASSLTPGQGNTGELFF | TGCGCCAGCAGCTTGACTCCGGGACAGGGGAACACCGGGGAGCTGTTTTTT
TRBJ2-2 | TRBD2 | TRBV3-1 | - | CASSRRTSGGTGELFF | TGTGCCAGCAGCCGCAGGACTAGCGGGGGCACCGGGGAGCTGTTTTTT
TRBJ2-2 | - | TRBV14 | - | CASSQEVTGELFF | TGTGCCAGCAGCCAAGAGGTTACCGGGGAGCTGTTTTTT
TRBJ2-1 | - | TRBV20-1 | - | CSARDPGTSSYNEQFF | TGCAGTGCTAGAGACCCCGGGACATCCTCCTACAATGAGCAGTTCTTC
TRBJ2-1 | - | TRBV4-3 | - | CASSQDWGYNEQFF | TGCGCCAGCAGCCAAGACTGGGGGTATAATGAGCAGTTCTTC
TRBJ2-7 | - | TRBV5-1 | - | CASSLSQPSYEQYF | TGCGCCAGCAGCTTGTCGCAGCCTTCCTACGAGCAGTACTTC
TRBJ1-2 | TRBD1 | TRBV15 | - | CATSTTQGARNYGYTF | TGTGCCACCAGCACCACACAGGGGGCGCGGAACTATGGCTACACCTTC
TRBJ2-1 | TRBD2 | TRBV2 | - | CASLGLAGASGLDEQFF | TGTGCCAGCCTGGGACTAGCGGGGGCCTCAGGCCTCGATGAGCAGTTCTTC
TRBJ1-2 | - | TRBV12-3/TRBV12-4 | - | CASRSGRSYGYTF | TGTGCCAGCAGATCGGGACGGTCATATGGCTACACCTTC
TRBJ2-3 | TRBD2 | TRBV18 | - | CASSPQSGGGTDTQYF | TGTGCCAGCTCACCACAAAGCGGGGGTGGAACAGATACGCAGTATTTT
TRBJ1-2 | - | TRBV7-2 | - | CASSLVPRAVPSNGYTF | TGTGCCAGCAGCTTAGTGCCGCGGGCGGTACCTTCGAATGGCTACACCTTC
TRBJ1-3 | - | TRBV20-1 | - | CSAPTEPSGNTIYF | TGCAGTGCTCCTACGGAACCCTCTGGAAACACCATATATTTT
TRBJ2-3 | TRBD1 | TRBV29-1 | - | CSVEGDSRRTDTQYF | TGCAGCGTTGAAGGGGACAGCCGGCGCACAGATACGCAGTATTTT
TRBJ2-2 | TRBD1 | TRBV12-3/TRBV12-4 | - | CASSWTGIGELFF | TGTGCCAGCAGTTGGACAGGGATCGGGGAGCTGTTTTTT
TRBJ1-4 | - | TRBV9 | - | CASSRLGENEKLFF | TGTGCCAGCAGCCGACTGGGCGAGAATGAAAAACTGTTTTTT
TRBJ2-3 | - | TRBV20-1 | - | CSARDHPPNALKTDTQYF | TGCAGTGCTAGAGATCATCCCCCAAATGCCCTTAAGACAGATACGCAGTATTTT
TRBJ2-3 | - | TRBV9 | - | CASSAEWQITDTQYF | TGTGCCAGCAGCGCAGAATGGCAGATCACAGATACGCAGTATTTT
TRBJ1-2 | - | TRBV11-2 | - | CASSFTQDPYGYTF | TGTGCCAGCAGCTTTACACAGGACCCCTATGGCTACACCTTC
TRBJ1-1 | - | TRBV7-3 | - | CASSPRMGGTEAFF | TGTGCCAGCAGCCCACGGATGGGGGGCACTGAAGCTTTCTTT
TRBJ1-4 | TRBD1 | TRBV5-1 | - | CASSVGTGNEKLFF | TGCGCCAGCAGCGTTGGGACAGGGAATGAAAAACTGTTTTTT
TRBJ2-1 | - | TRBV4-2 | - | CASSQGALTTGEQFF | TGTGCCAGCAGCCAAGGTGCCCTCACTACAGGCGAGCAGTTCTTC
TRBJ2-7 | - | TRBV2 | - | CASSGSYEQYF | TGTGCCAGCAGTGGCTCCTACGAGCAGTACTTC
TRBJ2-7 | TRBD2 | TRBV20-1 | - | CSASLLTSALGTYEQYF | TGCAGTGCTTCTCTCCTCACTAGCGCCCTGGGGACCTACGAGCAGTACTTC
TRBJ2-5 | TRBD1 | TRBV20-1 | - | CSATTGTGKETQYF | TGCAGTGCGACGACCGGGACAGGGAAAGAGACCCAGTACTTC
TRBJ1-4 | TRBD1 | TRBV2 | once | CASRTGSTNEKLFF | TGTGCCAGCAGGACAGGGTCAACTAATGAAAAACTGTTTTTT
TRBJ2-1 | TRBD2 | TRBV3-1 | - | CASCPSGGSNEQFF | TGTGCCAGCTGCCCTAGCGGGGGGTCGAATGAGCAGTTCTTC
TRBJ2-7 | TRBD1 | TRBV18 | - | CASSPKQGARSYEQYF | TGTGCCAGCTCACCGAAACAGGGGGCTCGGTCCTACGAGCAGTACTTC
TRBJ1-2 | - | TRBV25-1 | once | CASSEFGGPYGYTF | TGTGCCAGCAGTGAATTCGGGGGTCCCTATGGCTACACCTTC
TRBJ2-7 | - | TRBV6-2/TRBV6-3 | - | CASSYSKGSRVHEQYF | TGTGCCAGCAGTTACTCGAAGGGTAGCAGGGTCCACGAGCAGTACTTC
TRBJ2-1 | TRBD1 | TRBV7-8 | - | CASSLPTDRVTFF | TGTGCCAGCAGCTTACCAACGGACAGGGTTACTTTCTTC
TRBJ2-1 | - | TRBV7-7 | - | CASSSGLYNEQFF | TGTGCCAGCAGCTCTGGCCTATACAATGAGCAGTTCTTC
TRBJ1-1 | - | TRBV4-3 | - | CASSQDGLGTEAFF | TGCGCCAGCAGCCAAGATGGGTTGGGCACTGAAGCTTTCTTT
TRBJ1-5 | - | TRBV6-5 | - | CASSRGDSNQPQHF | TGTGCCAGCAGCCGGGGCGATAGCAATCAGCCCCAGCATTTT
TRBJ2-1 | TRBD1 | TRBV6-2/TRBV6-3 | - | CASSYLPGTGAYNEQFF | TGTGCCAGCAGTTACTTACCCGGGACAGGGGCCTACAATGAGCAGTTCTTC
TRBJ1-1 | TRBD1 | TRBV28 | - | CASIGTGRSAFF | TGTGCCAGCATCGGGACAGGGAGGTCAGCTTTCTTT
TRBJ2-3 | - | TRBV7-3 | - | CASSLIGTSTDTQYF | TGTGCCAGCAGCTTAATTGGAACTAGCACAGATACGCAGTATTTT
TRBJ1-4 | - | TRBV5-1 | - | CASSLAPATNEKLFF | TGCGCCAGCAGCTTGGCCCCCGCAACTAATGAAAAACTGTTTTTT
TRBJ2-3 | - | TRBV29-1 | once | CSVDNGVAADTQYF | TGCAGCGTTGATAACGGAGTGGCGGCAGATACGCAGTATTTT
TRBJ1-1 | - | TRBV2 | - | CASLGGRAFF | TGTGCCAGCTTGGGGGGGCGGGCTTTCTTT
TRBJ2-1 | TRBD2 | TRBV29-1 | - | CSARTSGGPVEQFF | TGCAGCGCCCGGACTAGCGGGGGGCCGGTTGAGCAGTTCTTC
TRBJ1-5 | - | TRBV6-5 | - | CASSYSSTGRAPQHF | TGTGCCAGCAGTTACTCATCGACAGGCCGCGCGCCCCAGCATTTT
TRBJ2-1 | TRBD2 | TRBV14 | - | CASSQEGLRNEQFF | TGTGCCAGCAGCCAAGAGGGACTACGGAATGAGCAGTTCTTC